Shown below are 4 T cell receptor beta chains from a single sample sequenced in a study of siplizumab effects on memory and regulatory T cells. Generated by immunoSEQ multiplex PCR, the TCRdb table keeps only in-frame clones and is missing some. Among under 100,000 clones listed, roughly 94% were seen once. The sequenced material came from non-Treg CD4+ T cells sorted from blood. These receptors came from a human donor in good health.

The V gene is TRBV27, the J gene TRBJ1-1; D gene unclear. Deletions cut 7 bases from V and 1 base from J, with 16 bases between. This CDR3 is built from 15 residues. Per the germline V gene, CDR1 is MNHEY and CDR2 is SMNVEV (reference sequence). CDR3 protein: CASNELYGRNTEAFF. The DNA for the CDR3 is TGTGCCAGCAATGAACTATACGGGCGGAACACTGAAGCTTTCTTT.

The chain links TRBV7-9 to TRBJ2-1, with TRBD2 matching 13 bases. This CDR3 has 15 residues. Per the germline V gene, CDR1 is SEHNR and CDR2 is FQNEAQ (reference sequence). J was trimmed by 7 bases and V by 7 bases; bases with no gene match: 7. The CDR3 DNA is TGTGCCAGCACCCGGACTAGCGGGAGAGGTAATGAGCAGTTCTTC. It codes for CASTRTSGRGNEQFF.

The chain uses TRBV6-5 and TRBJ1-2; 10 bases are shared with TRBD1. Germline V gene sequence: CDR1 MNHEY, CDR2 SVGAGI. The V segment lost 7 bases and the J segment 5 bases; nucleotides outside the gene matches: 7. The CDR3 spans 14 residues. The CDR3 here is CASTRDRGRYGYTF. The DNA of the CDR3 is TGTGCCAGCACCCGGGACAGGGGAAGATATGGCTACACCTTC.

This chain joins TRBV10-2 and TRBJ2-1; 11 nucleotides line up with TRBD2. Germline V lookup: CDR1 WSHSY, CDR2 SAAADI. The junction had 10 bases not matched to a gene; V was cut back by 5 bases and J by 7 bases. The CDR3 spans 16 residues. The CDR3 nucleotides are TGCGCCAGCAGTTTTTGGCAGGCTAGCGGGAGGAATGAGCAGTTCTTC. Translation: CASSFWQASGRNEQFF.